Each of the 7 T cell receptor beta chains below was sequenced from the same sample in a study of blood T cell repertoires in COVID-19. Some clones are missing from TCRdb's copy, which holds only in-frame ones; the method was immunoSEQ multiplex PCR. The sample lists roughly 14,000 clones; roughly nine tenths were seen once. Sequencing input: peripheral blood. These TCRs come from a woman at least 80 years old with COVID-19, enrolled during active disease.

V gene TRBV7-3 combines with J gene TRBJ2-7; D is uncertain. Trimming pared 2 bases from V and 6 bases from J, leaving 11 bases between. The CDR3 totals 13 residues. From germline, CDR1 is SGHTA and CDR2 FQGTGA. The CDR3 sequence: CASSLLDRGEQYF. The DNA of the CDR3 is TGTGCCAGCAGCTTACTAGATAGAGGCGAGCAGTACTTC. The entire variable domain, with the rest obtained from reference TRBV7-3 and TRBJ2-7, is as follows: GAGVSQTPSNKVTEKGKYVELRCDPISGHTALYWYRQSLGQGPEFLIYFQGTGAADDSGLPNDRFFAVRPEGSVSTLKIQRTERGDSAVYLCASSLLDRGEQYFGPGTRLTVT.

This chain joins TRBV6-4 and TRBJ2-2; TRBD2 might be the D (7 bases). This CDR3 comprises 19 residues. Germline CDR1 is MRHNA and CDR2 is SNTAGT. V was cut by 2 bases and J by 3 bases, with 22 bases left in between. CDR3 loop: CASSDPAWGGHGDTGELFF. As DNA, the CDR3 is TGTGCCAGCAGTGACCCTGCCTGGGGGGGCCATGGGGACACCGGGGAGCTGTTTTTT.

The rearrangement links TRBV7-2 to TRBJ2-1; weak D call: TRBD2 (5 bases). CDR3 length equals 15 residues. CDR1 is SGHTA and CDR2 is FQGNSA in the germline V gene. V was clipped by 3 bases and J by 3 bases, with 12 bases between them. The CDR3, as DNA: TGTGCCAGCAGCTTCCGCGGGCCGTACTACAATGAGCAGTTCTTC. It codes for CASSFRGPYYNEQFF.

The chain joins TRBV6-5 to TRBJ1-4, with D uncertain. This CDR3 region has 14 residues. Trimming cost V 4 bases and J 0 bases, with 6 bases left between them. CDR1 and CDR2 from the germline V gene are MNHEY and SVGAGI. CDR3 amino acids: CASSFGATNEKLFF. Written as DNA, the CDR3 is TGTGCCAGCAGTTTCGGGGCAACTAATGAAAAACTGTTTTTT.

The V call is TRBV9, the J call TRBJ2-1; 14 bases agree with TRBD2. The ends lost 5 bases at V and 0 bases at J; junction bases unmatched: 7. The germline V gene encodes CDR1 SGDLS and CDR2 YYNGEE. The CDR3 length is 18 residues. CDR3 nucleotide sequence: TGTGCCAGCAGTCCGGGACTAGCGGGAGTTAGCTCCTACAATGAGCAGTTCTTC. It yields the protein CASSPGLAGVSSYNEQFF.

This clone occurred a few times. This chain links TRBV14 with TRBJ1-6, with 7 bases that match TRBD1. CDR1 and CDR2 from the germline V gene are SGHDN and FVKESK. V shed 4 bases, J shed 7 bases, and the junction held 7 bases outside the gene matches. This CDR3 is 15 amino acids long. The CDR3 here is CASSLTGLKNSPLHF. CDR3 in DNA: TGTGCCAGCAGCCTGACAGGGCTGAAGAATTCACCCCTCCACTTT.

The rearrangement uses TRBV19 and TRBJ1-2; TRBD1 agrees at 9 bases. The V gene's germline CDR1 is LNHDA and CDR2 SQIVND (reference sequence). This CDR3 is 16 amino acids long. The V gene end was trimmed by 2 bases and the J gene end by 3 bases; junction bases not matched to a gene: 7. CDR3 amino acids: CASSIRGQGAYYGYTF. The CDR3 nucleotides are TGTGCCAGTAGTATAAGGGGACAGGGCGCATACTATGGCTACACCTTC.